This note documents a single T cell receptor (beta chain) sequence. Only in-frame clones appear in the TCRdb table, and some are missing; sequencing was by immunoSEQ multiplex PCR. The sample carries about 250,000 clones, roughly 80% recorded once. Cohort assignment relied on participant-reported clinical history. Exposed participants encountered a COVID-19 case during the 2 weeks preceding study entry. These data belong to a study of blood T cell repertoires in COVID-19. This CDR3 is 15 amino acids long. Germline CDR1 reads LGHDT; CDR2 reads YNNKEL (reference sequence). V shed 0 bases and J 7 bases; nucleotides not matched to a gene: 6.

The chain joins TRBV3-1 (or the pseudogene TRBV3-2) to TRBJ1-5, with 7 nucleotides matching TRBD1. Sequencing used PBMCs or T cells enriched from blood (not recorded which). The TCR comes from a man aged 35-49 years who had been exposed to COVID-19. The CDR3 reads CASSQEGGRKQPQHF. The CDR3 DNA is TGTGCCAGCAGCCAAGAAGGGGGCAGGAAACAGCCCCAGCATTTT.